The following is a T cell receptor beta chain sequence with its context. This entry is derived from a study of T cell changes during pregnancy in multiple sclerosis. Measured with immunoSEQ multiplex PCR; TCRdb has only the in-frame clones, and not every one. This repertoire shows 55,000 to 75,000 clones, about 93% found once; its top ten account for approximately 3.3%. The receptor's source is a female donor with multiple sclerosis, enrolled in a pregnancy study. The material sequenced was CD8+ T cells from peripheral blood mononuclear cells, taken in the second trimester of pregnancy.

The CDR3 coding sequence is TGTGCCAGCAGCTTGGCAGCGGGAGGGACCACCGGGGAGCTGTTTTTT. It translates to CASSLAAGGTTGELFF. The rearrangement joins TRBV5-4 to TRBJ2-2, with 10 bases identical to TRBD2. Germline V gene sequence: CDR1 SGHNT, CDR2 YYREEE (reference sequence). This CDR3 spans 16 amino acids. After removal of 0 bases from V and 4 bases from J, the junction contained 3 bases not matched to a gene.